Shown below are 21 T cell receptor beta chains from a single sample sequenced in a study of shared clonotypes between healthy human individuals (dated by TCRdb to about 2020). Libraries were constructed by the immunoSEQ multiplex PCR assay. TCRdb re-hosts the immuneACCESS table, in-frame sequences only. Its copies lack some clones; in the studies checked, an unresolved V gene accounts for under half of them, and the cause for the rest is not known. In this sample the table shows approximately 1.5 million clones, about 98.5% of which occur a single time. About 0.4% of the sample goes to the ten largest clones. The sequencing sample was made of naive CD4+ T cells sorted from blood. The intended sense of this specimen's cell subset or site label: CD45RA+ positively selected. The receptors were sampled from a man aged 25-40 years in good health.

The CDR3 nucleotides are TGCAGCGTTGAAGTAGGGATTGGGACAGGGAGTGGTTTAGCTTTCTTT. Its translation: CSVEVGIGTGSGLAFF. V usage is TRBV29-1 and J usage is TRBJ1-1; 9 bases line up with TRBD1. Germline V gene data show CDR1 as SQVTM and CDR2 as ANQGSEA. V lost 1 base and J lost 10; bases outside the gene matches: 16. This CDR3 is 16 amino acids long.

This clone has only a few counts. Other DNA sequences of this sample code for an identical CDR3. As DNA, the CDR3 is TGCGCCAGCAGCTCGGGACTAGCGGGACAAGAGACCCAGTACTTC. This encodes CASSSGLAGQETQYF. This sequence joins TRBV5-1 and TRBJ2-5; 13 bases map to TRBD2. CDR1 SGHRS and CDR2 YFSETQ come from the germline V gene. The junction had 1 base not matched to a gene; V was cut back by 3 bases and J by 2 bases. This CDR3 is built from 15 residues. Combining the CDR3 with reference TRBV5-1 and TRBJ2-5 gives the whole variable domain KAGVTQTPRYLIKTRGQQVTLSCSPISGHRSVSWYQQTPGQGLQFLFEYFSETQRNKGNFPGRFSGRQFSNSRSEMNVSTLELGDSALYLCASSSGLAGQETQYFGPGTRLLVL.

This chain uses TRBV6-1 with TRBJ2-1, with 11 bases fitting TRBD2. Losses at the gene ends were 8 bases for V and 5 bases for J; bases not matched to a gene: 8. The CDR3 has 15 residues. CDR1 is MNHNS and CDR2 is SASEGT in the germline V gene. CDR3 loop: CASGVAGGLDNEQFF. The DNA of the CDR3 is TGTGCCAGCGGGGTAGCGGGAGGGCTGGACAATGAGCAGTTCTTC.

V gene TRBV7-6 combines with J gene TRBJ2-7, with 9 nucleotides matching TRBD1. This CDR3 is built from 17 residues. Germline trimming cut 4 bases from V and 6 bases from J; bases unmatched to any gene: 16. Looked up from germline, CDR1 is SGHVS and CDR2 is FNYEAQ. The CDR3 reads CASSWQTGTGNRGEQYF. Written as DNA, the CDR3 is TGTGCCAGCAGCTGGCAAACCGGGACAGGGAATCGGGGCGAGCAGTACTTC.

This chain joins TRBV14 and TRBJ2-5, with 10 nucleotides matching TRBD1. This CDR3 contains 15 residues. J gave up 5 bases and V 4 bases, and 7 bases lay outside the gene matches. Looked up from germline, CDR1 is SGHDN and CDR2 is FVKESK. This chain's CDR3 is CASSRDRGVYETQYF. The DNA for the CDR3 is TGTGCCAGCAGCCGGGACAGGGGAGTTTATGAGACCCAGTACTTC.

The chain recombines TRBV7-2 with TRBJ1-5, with D hard to call. V dropped 4 bases and J dropped 1 base, with 11 bases sitting between them. Germline values: CDR1 SGHTA, CDR2 FQGNSA. The CDR3 has 15 amino acids. In DNA, the CDR3 is TGTGCCAGCAGCTGGGAAGCCTTGAGCAATCAGCCCCAGCATTTT. Translated, it gives CASSWEALSNQPQHF.

V and J are TRBV2 and TRBJ2-5; the D is unclear. V lost 8 bases and J lost 6, with 13 bases in between. The CDR3 sequence is 12 residues long. The germline V gene has CDR1 SNHLY and CDR2 FYNNEI. The CDR3 nucleotides are TGTGCCAGCGTTCCCTCCTGGCAGACCCAGTACTTC. Protein sequence: CASVPSWQTQYF.

The V call is TRBV9, the J call TRBJ2-2, with D perhaps matching TRBD2 (6 bases). Germline V gene lookup returns CDR1 SGDLS and CDR2 YYNGEE. The germline V and J ends were trimmed by 3 bases and 3 bases, with 15 bases remaining between them. The CDR3 is made up of 16 amino acids. This CDR3 reads CASSGPSVGYTGELFF. CDR3 nucleotides: TGTGCCAGCAGCGGACCTAGCGTTGGGTACACCGGGGAGCTGTTTTTT.

The chain joins TRBV7-6 to TRBJ1-1; D gene unclear. Deletions cut 0 bases from V and 6 bases from J, with 8 bases between. From germline, CDR1 is SGHVS and CDR2 FNYEAQ. The CDR3 has 13 amino acids. The CDR3 loop is CASSLAQKSEAFF. As DNA, the CDR3 is TGTGCCAGCAGCTTAGCCCAAAAATCTGAAGCTTTCTTT.

The chain combines TRBV18 with TRBJ2-3; TRBD2 aligns across 9 bases. The germline V gene encodes CDR1 KGHSH and CDR2 LQKENI. This CDR3 has 16 amino acids. The trim removed 3 bases at V and 4 bases at J, leaving 8 bases unmatched. The CDR3 reads CASSPFEGTSSDTQYF. DNA of the CDR3: TGTGCCAGCTCACCCTTTGAGGGGACTAGCTCAGATACGCAGTATTTT.

Here the CDR3 reads CASSRGWGLAYEQYF. For the CDR3, the DNA is TGCGCCAGCAGCCGCGGCTGGGGACTAGCCTACGAGCAGTACTTC. This chain uses TRBV5-1 with TRBJ2-7, with 8 bases lining up with TRBD2. Trimming cost V 4 bases and J 2 bases; bases outside gene matches: 8. The length of the CDR3 is 15 residues. Germline CDR1 and CDR2: SGHRS and YFSETQ.

V is TRBV4-1 and J is TRBJ2-7; 12 bases match TRBD2. Germline V gene sequence: CDR1 MGHRA, CDR2 YSYEKL. The CDR3 length is 20 residues. V lost 3 bases to trimming and J lost 5 bases; unmatched junction nucleotides: 20. CDR3 sequence (DNA): TGCGCCAGCAGCCAGGCAAGGTGGGACAGGGTGACTAGCGGGAGCCACGAGCAGTACTTC. This gives the protein CASSQARWDRVTSGSHEQYF.

The chain's CDR3 is CASNSRAGGGDTQYF. CDR3 DNA: TGTGCCAGCAACTCGCGAGCGGGAGGGGGTGATACGCAGTATTTT. V usage is TRBV6-1 and J usage is TRBJ2-3, with 10 bases fitting TRBD2. V lost 7 bases to trimming and J lost 6 bases; unmatched junction nucleotides: 10. In germline, CDR1 is MNHNS, CDR2 SASEGT. CDR3 length: 15 amino acids.

The gene calls are TRBV9 and TRBJ2-7, with TRBD2 identical over 9 bases. The J segment lost 4 bases and the V segment lost 3 bases, leaving 8 bases of the junction unmatched. The CDR3 has 15 amino acids. From germline, CDR1 is SGDLS and CDR2 YYNGEE. The CDR3 DNA is TGTGCCAGCAGCGGGATGGGACTAGCAGGGTACGAGCAGTACTTC. Protein product: CASSGMGLAGYEQYF.

This clone occurred once. This chain joins TRBV14 and TRBJ2-1; D is unresolved. The V and J ends lost 2 bases and 9 bases respectively, with 11 bases between them. Looked up from germline, CDR1 is SGHDN and CDR2 is FVKESK. The CDR3 has 13 amino acids. CDR3 protein: CASSQNPRSEQFF. As DNA, the CDR3 is TGTGCCAGCAGCCAAAATCCTAGGAGTGAGCAGTTCTTC.

The chain recombines TRBV5-1 with TRBJ1-2; 7 bases are a match to TRBD1. CDR3 length equals 15 residues. V dropped 4 bases and J dropped 3; count of bases not matched to a gene: 9. From germline, CDR1 is SGHRS and CDR2 YFSETQ. The CDR3 reads CASSMGTAADYGYTF. The DNA for the CDR3 is TGCGCCAGCAGCATGGGGACAGCTGCCGACTATGGCTACACCTTC. The full variable domain, its missing parts supplied by reference TRBV5-1 and TRBJ1-2, is KAGVTQTPRYLIKTRGQQVTLSCSPISGHRSVSWYQQTPGQGLQFLFEYFSETQRNKGNFPGRFSGRQFSNSRSEMNVSTLELGDSALYLCASSMGTAADYGYTFGSGTRLTVV.

The CDR3 loop is CASSPPVGRNTEAFF. CDR3 bases: TGTGCCAGCAGCCCGCCGGTGGGGAGGAACACTGAAGCTTTCTTT. The chain has TRBV5-4 and TRBJ1-1, with unresolved D. Germline lookup yields CDR1 SGHNT and CDR2 YYREEE (reference sequence). V lost 4 bases, J lost 1 base, and 14 bases lay in between. The CDR3 loop spans 15 amino acids.

About this clone: In the same sample, other DNA sequences code for this CDR3. The rearrangement links TRBV29-1 to TRBJ1-3; D unclear. V was shortened by 4 bases and J by 4 bases, with 5 bases between the two germline ends. This CDR3 has 11 residues. Germline V lookup: CDR1 SQVTM, CDR2 ANQGSEA. The CDR3, as DNA: TGCAGCGTTGTCCAAGGAAACACCATATATTTT. Translated: CSVVQGNTIYF.

The chain recombines TRBV2 with TRBJ2-7, with D uncertain. Germline CDR1 SNHLY, CDR2 FYNNEI. Trimming removed 3 bases from V and 2 bases from J, with 8 bases in between. The CDR3 sequence is 13 residues long. CDR3 DNA: TGTGCCAGCAGTGACCAGGTACCCTACGAGCAGTACTTC. Its translation: CASSDQVPYEQYF.

V gene TRBV9 combines with J gene TRBJ2-2; D not resolved. Germline values: CDR1 SGDLS, CDR2 YYNGEE. This CDR3 is built from 14 residues. Trimming pared 0 bases from V and 4 bases from J, leaving 7 bases between. CDR3 nucleotides: TGTGCCAGCAGCGTAGATAGGGCCACCGGGGAGCTGTTTTTT. Amino acids: CASSVDRATGELFF.

The J gene is TRBJ2-2, the V gene TRBV7-8; 9 bases line up with TRBD1. With V trimmed by 3 bases and J by 5 bases, 4 bases remained unmatched. Germline-derived CDR1 and CDR2 are SGHVS and FQNEAQ. There are 15 residues in the CDR3. CDR3 nucleotide sequence: TGTGCCAGCAGCTTCATACAGGGGGCGACCGGGGAGCTGTTTTTT. Protein sequence: CASSFIQGATGELFF.